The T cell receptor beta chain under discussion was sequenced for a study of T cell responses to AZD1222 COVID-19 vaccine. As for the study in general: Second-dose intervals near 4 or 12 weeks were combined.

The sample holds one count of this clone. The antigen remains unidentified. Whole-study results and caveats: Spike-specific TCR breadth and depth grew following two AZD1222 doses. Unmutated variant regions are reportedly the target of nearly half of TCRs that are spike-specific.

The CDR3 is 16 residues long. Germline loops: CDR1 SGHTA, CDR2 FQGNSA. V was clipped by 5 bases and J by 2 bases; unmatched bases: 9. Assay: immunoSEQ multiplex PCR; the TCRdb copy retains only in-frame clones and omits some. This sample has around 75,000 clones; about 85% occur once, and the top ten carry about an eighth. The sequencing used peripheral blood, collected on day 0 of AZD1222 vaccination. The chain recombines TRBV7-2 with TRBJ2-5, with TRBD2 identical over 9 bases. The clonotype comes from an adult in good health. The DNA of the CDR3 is TGTGCCAGCAGCCCAAGACTAGCGGCTTTACAAGAGACCCAGTACTTC. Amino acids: CASSPRLAALQETQYF.